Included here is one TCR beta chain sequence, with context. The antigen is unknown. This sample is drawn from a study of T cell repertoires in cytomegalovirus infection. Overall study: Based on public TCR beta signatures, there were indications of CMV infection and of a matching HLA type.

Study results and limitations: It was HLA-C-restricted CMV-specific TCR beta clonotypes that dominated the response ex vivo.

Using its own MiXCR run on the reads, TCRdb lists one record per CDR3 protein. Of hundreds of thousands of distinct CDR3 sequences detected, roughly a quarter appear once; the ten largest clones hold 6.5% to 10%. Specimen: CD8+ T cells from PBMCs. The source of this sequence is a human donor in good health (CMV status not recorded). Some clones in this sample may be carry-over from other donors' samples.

The CDR3 here is CASSYPTNPNTGELFF. The CDR3 DNA is TGTGCCAGCAGTTACCCGACAAATCCGAACACCGGGGAGCTGTTTTTT. The chain combines TRBV6-5 with TRBJ2-2; no clear D. V lost 2 bases, J lost 0 bases, and 10 bases lay in between. Germline assignment: CDR1 MNHEY and CDR2 SVGAGI. This CDR3 region has 16 residues.